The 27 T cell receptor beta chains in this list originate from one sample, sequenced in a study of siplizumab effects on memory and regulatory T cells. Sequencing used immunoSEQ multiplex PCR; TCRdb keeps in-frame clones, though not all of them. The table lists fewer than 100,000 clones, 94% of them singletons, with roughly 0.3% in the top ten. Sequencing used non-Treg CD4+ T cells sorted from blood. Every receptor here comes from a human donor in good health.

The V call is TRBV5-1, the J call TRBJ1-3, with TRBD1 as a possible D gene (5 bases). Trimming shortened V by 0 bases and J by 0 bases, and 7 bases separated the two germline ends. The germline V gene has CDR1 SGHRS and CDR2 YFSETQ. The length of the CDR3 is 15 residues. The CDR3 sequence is CASSLGDSSGNTIYF. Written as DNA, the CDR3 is TGCGCCAGCAGCTTGGGCGACAGCTCTGGAAACACCATATATTTT.

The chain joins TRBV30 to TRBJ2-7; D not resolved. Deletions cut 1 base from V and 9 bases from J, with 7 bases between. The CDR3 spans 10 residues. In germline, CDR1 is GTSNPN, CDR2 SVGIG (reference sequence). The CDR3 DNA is TGTGCCTGGAGTGATTCTCGGCAGTACTTC. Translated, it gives CAWSDSRQYF.

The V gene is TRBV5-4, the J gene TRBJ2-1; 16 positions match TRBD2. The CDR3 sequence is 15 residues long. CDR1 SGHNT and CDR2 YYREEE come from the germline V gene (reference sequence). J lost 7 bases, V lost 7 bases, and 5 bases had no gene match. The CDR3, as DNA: TGTGCCAGCTCGCCGGGACTAGCGGGAGGGAATGAGCAGTTCTTC. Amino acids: CASSPGLAGGNEQFF.

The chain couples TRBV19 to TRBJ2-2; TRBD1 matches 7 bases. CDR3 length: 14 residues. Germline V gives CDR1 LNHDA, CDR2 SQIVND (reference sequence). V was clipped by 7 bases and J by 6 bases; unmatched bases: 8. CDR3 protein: CASTTAQGAGELFF. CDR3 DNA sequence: TGTGCCAGTACCACAGCCCAGGGGGCCGGGGAGCTGTTTTTT.

CDR3 DNA sequence: TGTGCCAGCAGCTTGACAGGATTCTCCTATAATTCACCCCTCCACTTT. Translated: CASSLTGFSYNSPLHF. The gene calls are TRBV27 and TRBJ1-6; possibly TRBD1 for D (6 bases). The V gene's germline CDR1 is MNHEY and CDR2 SMNVEV (reference sequence). The V end lost 6 bases, the J end lost 0 bases, and 12 bases lay between the germline ends. The CDR3 has 16 residues.

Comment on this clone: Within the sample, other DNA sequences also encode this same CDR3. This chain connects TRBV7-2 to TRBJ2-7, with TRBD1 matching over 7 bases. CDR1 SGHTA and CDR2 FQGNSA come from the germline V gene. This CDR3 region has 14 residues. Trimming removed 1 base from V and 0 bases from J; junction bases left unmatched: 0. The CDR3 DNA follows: TGTGCCAGCAGCTTAGGGACAGGCTCCTACGAGCAGTACTTC. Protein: CASSLGTGSYEQYF.

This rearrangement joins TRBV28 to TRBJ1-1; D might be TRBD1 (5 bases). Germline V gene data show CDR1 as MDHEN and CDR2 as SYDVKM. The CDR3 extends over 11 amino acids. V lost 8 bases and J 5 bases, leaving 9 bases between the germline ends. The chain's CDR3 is CASERGTEAFF. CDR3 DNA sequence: TGTGCCAGCGAAAGGGGTACTGAAGCTTTCTTT.

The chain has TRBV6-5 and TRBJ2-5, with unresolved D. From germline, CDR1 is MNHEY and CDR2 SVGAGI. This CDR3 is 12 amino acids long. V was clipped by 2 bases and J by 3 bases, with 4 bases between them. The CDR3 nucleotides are TGTGCCAGCAGTTACGGGGAAGAGACCCAGTACTTC. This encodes CASSYGEETQYF.

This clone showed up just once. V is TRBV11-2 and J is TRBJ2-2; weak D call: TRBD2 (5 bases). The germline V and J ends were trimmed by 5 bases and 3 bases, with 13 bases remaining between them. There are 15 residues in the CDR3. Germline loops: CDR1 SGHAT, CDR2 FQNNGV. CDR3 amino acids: CASSPGGTYTGELFF. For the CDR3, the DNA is TGTGCCAGCAGCCCAGGAGGTACATACACCGGGGAGCTGTTTTTT.

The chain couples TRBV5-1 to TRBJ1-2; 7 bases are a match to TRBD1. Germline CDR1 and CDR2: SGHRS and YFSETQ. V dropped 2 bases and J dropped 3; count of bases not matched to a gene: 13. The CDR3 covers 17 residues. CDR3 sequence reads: CASSLSLMRQGDYGYTF. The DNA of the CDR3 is TGCGCCAGCAGCTTATCGCTGATGAGACAGGGAGACTATGGCTACACCTTC.

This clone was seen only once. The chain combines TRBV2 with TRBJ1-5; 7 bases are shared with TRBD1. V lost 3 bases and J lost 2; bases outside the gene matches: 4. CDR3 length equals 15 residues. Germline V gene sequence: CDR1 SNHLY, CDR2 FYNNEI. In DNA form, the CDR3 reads TGTGCCAGCAGTGAGTGGACAGGCGGCAATCAGCCCCAGCATTTT. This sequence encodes CASSEWTGGNQPQHF.

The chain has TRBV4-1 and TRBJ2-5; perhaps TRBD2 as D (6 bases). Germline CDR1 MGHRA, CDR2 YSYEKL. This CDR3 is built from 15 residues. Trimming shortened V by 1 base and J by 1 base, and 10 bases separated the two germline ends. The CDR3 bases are TGCGCCAGCAGCCAAGGGGCGGGACCCCAAGAGACCCAGTACTTC. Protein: CASSQGAGPQETQYF.

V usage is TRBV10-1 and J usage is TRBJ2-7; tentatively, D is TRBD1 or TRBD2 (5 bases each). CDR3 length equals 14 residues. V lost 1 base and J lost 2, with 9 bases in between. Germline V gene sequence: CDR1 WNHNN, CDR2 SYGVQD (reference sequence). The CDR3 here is CASSELGDAYEQYF. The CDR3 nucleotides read TGCGCCAGCAGTGAGTTGGGGGATGCCTACGAGCAGTACTTC.

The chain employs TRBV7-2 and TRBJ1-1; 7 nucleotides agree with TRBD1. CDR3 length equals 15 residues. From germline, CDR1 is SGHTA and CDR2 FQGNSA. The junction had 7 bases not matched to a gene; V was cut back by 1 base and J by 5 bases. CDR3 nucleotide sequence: TGTGCCAGCAGCTTAGAGCGGAGGGGGCGAACTGAAGCTTTCTTT. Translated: CASSLERRGRTEAFF.

The CDR3 region has the DNA TGCGCCAGCAGCTCAGGGGTTGGGAGCAATCAGCCCCAGCATTTT. Amino acid sequence: CASSSGVGSNQPQHF. This sequence joins TRBV5-1 and TRBJ1-5, with D perhaps TRBD1 (6 bases). The CDR3 sequence is 15 residues long. CDR1 is SGHRS, CDR2 YFSETQ, per germline. Between the trimmed V and J ends, which lost 3 bases and 1 base, there was a span of 11 bases. The whole variable domain, filled in from reference TRBV5-1 and TRBJ1-5, reads KAGVTQTPRYLIKTRGQQVTLSCSPISGHRSVSWYQQTPGQGLQFLFEYFSETQRNKGNFPGRFSGRQFSNSRSEMNVSTLELGDSALYLCASSSGVGSNQPQHFGDGTRLSIL.

The CDR3 region has the DNA TGTGCTAGTGGTGGGCCGGGGCCGACGATTGTAGCCACTGAAGCTTTCTTT. It codes for CASGGPGPTIVATEAFF. The J gene is TRBJ1-1, the V gene TRBV12-5; D is perhaps TRBD1 (5 bases). The CDR3 contains 17 residues. CDR1 and CDR2 (germline): LGHNT, FRNRAP. The V end lost 5 bases, the J end lost 4 bases, and 23 bases lay between the germline ends. Full variable domain (missing parts from reference TRBV12-5 and TRBJ1-1): DARVTQTPRHKVTEMGQEVTMRCQPILGHNTVFWYRQTMMQGLELLAYFRNRAPLDDSGMPKDRFSAEMPDATLATLKIQPSEPRDSAVYFCASGGPGPTIVATEAFFGQGTRLTVV.

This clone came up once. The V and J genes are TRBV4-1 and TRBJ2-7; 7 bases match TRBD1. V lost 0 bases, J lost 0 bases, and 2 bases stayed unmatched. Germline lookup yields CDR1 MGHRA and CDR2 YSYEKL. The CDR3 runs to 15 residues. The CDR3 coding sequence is TGCGCCAGCAGCCAAGATACAGGGGTCTCCTACGAGCAGTACTTC. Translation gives CASSQDTGVSYEQYF.

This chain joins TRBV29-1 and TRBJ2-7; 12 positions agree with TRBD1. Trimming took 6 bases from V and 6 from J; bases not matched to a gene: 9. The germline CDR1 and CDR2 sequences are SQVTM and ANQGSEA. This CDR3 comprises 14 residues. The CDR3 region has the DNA TGCAGCGTCGTGCCCGGGACAGGGGGCCGCGAGCAGTACTTC. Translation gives CSVVPGTGGREQYF.

CDR3: CASSVSWGVRAEAFF. CDR3 in DNA: TGTGCCAGCAGCGTCAGTTGGGGGGTAAGGGCTGAAGCTTTCTTT. The chain carries TRBV7-2 and TRBJ1-1; D might be TRBD1 (5 bases). This CDR3 comprises 15 residues. CDR1 is SGHTA, CDR2 FQGNSA, per germline. V lost 5 bases, J lost 6 bases, and 19 bases lay in between.

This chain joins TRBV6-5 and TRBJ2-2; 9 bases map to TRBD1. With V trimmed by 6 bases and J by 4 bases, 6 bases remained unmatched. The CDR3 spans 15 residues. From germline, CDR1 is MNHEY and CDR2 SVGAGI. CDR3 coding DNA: TGTGCCAGCAGGGGGACAGGGAACCCCACCGGGGAGCTGTTTTTT. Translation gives CASRGTGNPTGELFF.

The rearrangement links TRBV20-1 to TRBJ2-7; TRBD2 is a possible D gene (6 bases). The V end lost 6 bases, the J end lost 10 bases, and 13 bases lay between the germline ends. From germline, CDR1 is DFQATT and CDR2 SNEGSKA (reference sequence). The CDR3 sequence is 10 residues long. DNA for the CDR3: TGCAGTGCCGTCGACGGGACTCAGTACTTC. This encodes CSAVDGTQYF.

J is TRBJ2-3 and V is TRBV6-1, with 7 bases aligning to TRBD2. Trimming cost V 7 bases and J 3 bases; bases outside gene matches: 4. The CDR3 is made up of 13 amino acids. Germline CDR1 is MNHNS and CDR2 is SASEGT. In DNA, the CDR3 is TGTGCCAGCAATATCGGGGGGACAGATACGCAGTATTTT. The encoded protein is CASNIGGTDTQYF.

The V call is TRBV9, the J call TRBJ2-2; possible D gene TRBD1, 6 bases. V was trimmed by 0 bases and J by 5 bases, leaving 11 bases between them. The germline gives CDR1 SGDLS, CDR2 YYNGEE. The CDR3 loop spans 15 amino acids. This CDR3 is CASSVGSRGTGELFF. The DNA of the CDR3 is TGTGCCAGCAGCGTAGGGAGCAGGGGTACCGGGGAGCTGTTTTTT.

The CDR3 is CASSRWTGELFF. The CDR3 DNA is TGTGCCAGCAGTCGCTGGACCGGGGAGCTGTTTTTT. The V call is TRBV11-3, the J call TRBJ2-2, with unresolved D. Germline V gene sequence: CDR1 SGHNT, CDR2 YENEEA. Trimming cost V 6 bases and J 5 bases, with 7 bases left between them. The CDR3 totals 12 residues.

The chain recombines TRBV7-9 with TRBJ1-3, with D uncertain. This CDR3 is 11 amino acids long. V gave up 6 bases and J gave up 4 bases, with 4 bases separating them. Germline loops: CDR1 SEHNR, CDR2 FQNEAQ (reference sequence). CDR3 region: CASSGGNTIYF. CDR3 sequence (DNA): TGTGCCAGCAGTGGGGGAAACACCATATATTTT.

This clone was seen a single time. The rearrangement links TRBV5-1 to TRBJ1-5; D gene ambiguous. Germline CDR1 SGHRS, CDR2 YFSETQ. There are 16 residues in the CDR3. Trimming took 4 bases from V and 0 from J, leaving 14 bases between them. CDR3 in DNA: TGCGCCAGCAGCCCGGCGCCGGGGAATAGCAATCAGCCCCAGCATTTT. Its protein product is CASSPAPGNSNQPQHF.

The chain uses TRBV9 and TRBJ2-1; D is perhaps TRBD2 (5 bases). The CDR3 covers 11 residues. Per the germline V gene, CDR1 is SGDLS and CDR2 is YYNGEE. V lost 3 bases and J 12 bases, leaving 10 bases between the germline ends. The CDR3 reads CASSAGVSQFF. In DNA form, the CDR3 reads TGTGCCAGCAGCGCCGGGGTGTCGCAGTTCTTC.